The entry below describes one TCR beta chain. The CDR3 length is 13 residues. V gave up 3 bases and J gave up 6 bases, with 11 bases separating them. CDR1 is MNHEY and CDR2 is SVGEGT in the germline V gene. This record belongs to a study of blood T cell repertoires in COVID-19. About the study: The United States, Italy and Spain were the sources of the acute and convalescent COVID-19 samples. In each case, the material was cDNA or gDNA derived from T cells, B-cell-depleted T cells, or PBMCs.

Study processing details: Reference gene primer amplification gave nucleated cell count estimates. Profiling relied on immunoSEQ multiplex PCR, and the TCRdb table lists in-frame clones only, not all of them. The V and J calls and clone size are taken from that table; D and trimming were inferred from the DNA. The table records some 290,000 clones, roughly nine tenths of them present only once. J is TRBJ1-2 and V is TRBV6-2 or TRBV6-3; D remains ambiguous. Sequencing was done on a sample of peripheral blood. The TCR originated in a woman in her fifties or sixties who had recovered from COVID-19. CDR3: CASSYLGGNGYTF. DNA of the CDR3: TGTGCCAGCAGTTATTTGGGAGGGAATGGCTACACCTTC.